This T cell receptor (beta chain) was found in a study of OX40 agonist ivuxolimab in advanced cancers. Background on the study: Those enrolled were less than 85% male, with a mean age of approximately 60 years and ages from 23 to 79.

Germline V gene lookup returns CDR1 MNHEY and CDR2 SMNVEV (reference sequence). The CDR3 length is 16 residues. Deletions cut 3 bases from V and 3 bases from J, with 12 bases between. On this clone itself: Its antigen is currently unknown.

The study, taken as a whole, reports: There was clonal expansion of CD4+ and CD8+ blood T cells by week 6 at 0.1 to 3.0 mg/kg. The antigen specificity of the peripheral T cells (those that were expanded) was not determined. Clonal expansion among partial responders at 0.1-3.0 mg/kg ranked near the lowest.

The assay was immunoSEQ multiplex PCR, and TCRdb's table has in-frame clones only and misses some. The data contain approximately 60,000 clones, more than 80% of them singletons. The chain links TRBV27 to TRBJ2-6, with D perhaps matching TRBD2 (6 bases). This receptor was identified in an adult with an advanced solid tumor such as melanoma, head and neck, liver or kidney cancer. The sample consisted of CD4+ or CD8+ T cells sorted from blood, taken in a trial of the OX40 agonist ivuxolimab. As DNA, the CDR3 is TGTGCCAGCAGTTTTCGCCTGGGGGGTGGGGCCAACGTCCTGACTTTC. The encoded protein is CASSFRLGGGANVLTF.